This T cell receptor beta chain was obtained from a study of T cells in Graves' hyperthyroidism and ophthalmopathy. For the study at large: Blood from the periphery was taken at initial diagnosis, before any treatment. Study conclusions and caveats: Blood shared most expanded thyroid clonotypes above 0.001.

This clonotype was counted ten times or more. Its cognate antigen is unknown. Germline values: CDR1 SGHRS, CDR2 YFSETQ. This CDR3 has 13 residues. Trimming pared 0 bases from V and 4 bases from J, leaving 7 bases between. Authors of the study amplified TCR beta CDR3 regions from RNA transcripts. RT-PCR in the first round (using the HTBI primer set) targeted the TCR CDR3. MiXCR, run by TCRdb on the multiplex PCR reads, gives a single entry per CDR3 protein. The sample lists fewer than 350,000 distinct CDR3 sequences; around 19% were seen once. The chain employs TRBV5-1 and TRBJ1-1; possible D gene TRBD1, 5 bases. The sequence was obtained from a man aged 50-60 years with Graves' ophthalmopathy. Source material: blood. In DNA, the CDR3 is TGCGCCAGCAGCTTGGCAGGGTCCACTGAAGCTTTCTTT. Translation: CASSLAGSTEAFF.